These 13 T cell receptor beta chains came from one sample sequenced in a study of PD-1 blockade in classical Hodgkin lymphoma. This table comes from immunoSEQ multiplex PCR, and its TCRdb copy is limited to in-frame clones, with some not included. The sample holds more than 30,000 clones, almost 90% seen once. Each patient relapsed following autologous stem cell transplantation, and prior brentuximab vedotin exposure differed. Sequencing used peripheral blood mononuclear cells (PBMCs), obtained before the second cycle of nivolumab. The receptors were gathered from a human donor with classical Hodgkin lymphoma.

The chain joins TRBV7-6 to TRBJ2-7, with D perhaps TRBD2 (6 bases). Between the trimmed V and J ends, which lost 3 bases and 2 bases, there was a span of 8 bases. Germline-derived CDR1 and CDR2 are SGHVS and FNYEAQ. This CDR3 spans 13 amino acids. The CDR3 DNA is TGTGCCAGCAGCTTGGGACTTGCCTACGAGCAGTACTTC. The encoded protein is CASSLGLAYEQYF.

The chain couples TRBV7-9 to TRBJ2-5, with a weak D call TRBD2 (6 bases). Germline V gene sequence: CDR1 SEHNR, CDR2 FQNEAQ (reference sequence). The CDR3 length is 15 residues. The germline V and J ends were trimmed by 5 bases and 2 bases, with 15 bases remaining between them. CDR3 in DNA: TGTGCCAGCAGCCTACCCCTGACTAGTCAAGAGACCCAGTACTTC. Translating it yields CASSLPLTSQETQYF.

The genes are TRBV11-3 and TRBJ2-7; D gene uncertain. The V and J ends lost 6 bases and 3 bases respectively, with 12 bases between them. The CDR3 has 13 amino acids. The V gene's germline CDR1 is SGHNT and CDR2 YENEEA. The CDR3 here is CASSRVSSYEQYF. CDR3 DNA sequence: TGTGCCAGCAGTCGGGTCTCGAGCTACGAGCAGTACTTC.

The chain joins TRBV10-3 to TRBJ2-7, with 7 bases matching TRBD2. This CDR3 spans 15 amino acids. Germline assignment: CDR1 ENHRY and CDR2 SYGVKD. V gave up 0 bases and J gave up 5 bases; unmatched junction bases: 7. CDR3 sequence: CAISESAGETHEQYF. CDR3 nucleotide sequence: TGTGCCATCAGTGAGTCTGCGGGAGAAACCCACGAGCAGTACTTC.

The chain combines TRBV5-1 with TRBJ1-4; D is possibly TRBD1 (5 bases). Trimming shortened V by 0 bases and J by 7 bases, and 13 bases separated the two germline ends. The CDR3 is made up of 15 amino acids. The germline CDR1 and CDR2 sequences are SGHRS and YFSETQ. The CDR3 nucleotides are TGCGCCAGCAGCTTGGGGGGGTCGCGTGGTGAAAAACTGTTTTTT. Its translation is CASSLGGSRGEKLFF.

V is TRBV4-2 and J is TRBJ2-1, with D unresolved. Deletions cut 5 bases from V and 9 bases from J, with 17 bases between. This CDR3 is 14 amino acids long. Germline V gene data show CDR1 as LGHNA and CDR2 as YNFKEQ. Here the CDR3 DNA reads TGTGCCAGCAGCAAACCATACGAGTTGGGTGAGCAGTTCTTC. Its translation: CASSKPYELGEQFF.

This clone was seen once. V and J are TRBV21-1 and TRBJ2-3. TRBV21-1 is a pseudogene. The CDR3 is 13 residues long. In DNA form, the CDR3 reads TGTGCCAGCAGCCCAGGGACCGGAGATACGCAGTATTTT. Residues: CASSPGTGDTQYF.

Here the CDR3 DNA reads TGTGCCAGCAGCTTACGAGGGGTCTACGAGCAGTACTTC. Encoded protein: CASSLRGVYEQYF. This rearrangement joins TRBV5-4 to TRBJ2-7; D may be TRBD1 or TRBD2 (5 bases each). The CDR3 runs 13 residues. The germline V and J ends were trimmed by 2 bases and 3 bases, with 9 bases remaining between them. The germline V gene encodes CDR1 SGHNT and CDR2 YYREEE (reference sequence).

With respect to this clone: A much larger clone lies a single base off, so this may be a read error. V usage is TRBV5-4 and J usage is TRBJ2-3, with 13 bases identical to TRBD2. V lost 5 bases to trimming and J lost 6 bases; unmatched junction nucleotides: 9. Germline loops: CDR1 SGHNT, CDR2 YYREEE (reference sequence). The CDR3 is 16 amino acids. CDR3 in amino acids: CASRLGLAGVTDTQYF. The CDR3 DNA reads TGTGCCAGCAGGTTAGGACTAGCGGGAGTAACGGATACGCAGTATTTT.

V usage is TRBV5-1 and J usage is TRBJ2-2, with 7 bases matching TRBD1. Trimming at V came to 4 bases and at J to 7 bases, leaving 13 bases not matched to a gene. The CDR3 loop spans 16 amino acids. Germline CDR1 is SGHRS and CDR2 is YFSETQ. CDR3 loop: CASSPGTAKGDGELFF. CDR3 DNA sequence: TGCGCCAGCAGCCCCGGGACAGCCAAAGGGGACGGGGAGCTGTTTTTT.

Details on this clone: One end of the junction fails to match germline, which may point to a read error. This chain connects TRBV7-7 to TRBJ2-5; 7 nucleotides agree with TRBD1. The CDR3 contains 13 residues. The germline gives CDR1 SSHAT, CDR2 FNYEAQ (reference sequence). CDR3 in amino acids: CASSERQGSTQYF. The DNA of the CDR3 is TGTGCTAGCAGCGAACGACAGGGCTCTACCCAGTACTTC.

The chain recombines TRBV9 with TRBJ1-2, with D maybe TRBD1 (5 bases). V lost 0 bases and J lost 8, with 26 bases in between. The CDR3 runs to 18 residues. Germline V gene data show CDR1 as SGDLS and CDR2 as YYNGEE. The CDR3 reads CASSVDLMGQPPGLGYTF. CDR3 coding DNA: TGTGCCAGCAGCGTAGATCTTATGGGGCAACCACCTGGATTAGGCTACACCTTC.

The V call is TRBV4-1, the J call TRBJ1-5; D may be TRBD1 (5 bases). Germline V gives CDR1 MGHRA, CDR2 YSYEKL. The V end was cut by 0 bases, the J end by 6 bases, with 12 bases between. The CDR3 runs 15 residues. CDR3 amino acids: CASSQEFRDSQPQHF. In nucleotides, the CDR3 is TGCGCCAGCAGCCAAGAATTTCGTGACAGTCAGCCCCAGCATTTT.